Shown below are 25 T cell receptor beta chains from a single sample sequenced in a study of blood T cell repertoires in COVID-19. This table comes from immunoSEQ multiplex PCR, and its TCRdb copy is limited to in-frame clones, with some not included. This sample yields under 200,000 clones, of which about four fifths are seen a single time; 3.6% belongs to the top ten. Specimen: PBMCs or T cells enriched from blood (not recorded which). The receptors derive from a woman aged 45-60 years in a cohort exposed to, infected with or recovered from COVID-19 (not recorded which).

For the CDR3, the DNA is TGTGCCAGCAGTGAGCAACACAGGGCTGGAAACACCATATATTTT. Translating it yields CASSEQHRAGNTIYF. The rearrangement joins TRBV6-1 to TRBJ1-3; weak D call: TRBD1 (6 bases). The CDR3 extends over 15 amino acids. V dropped 3 bases and J dropped 2 bases, with 11 bases sitting between them. The germline V gene encodes CDR1 MNHNS and CDR2 SASEGT.

The rearrangement links TRBV24-1 to TRBJ2-7; D is perhaps TRBD1 (6 bases). Germline V CDR1 and CDR2: KGHDR, SFDVKD. The CDR3 is made up of 15 amino acids. The ends were cut back, 3 bases at V and 5 bases at J, with 16 bases in the middle. CDR3 DNA sequence: TGTGCCACCAGTGATGGGCCAGGGGCTTTCCACGAGCAGTACTTC. This codes for CATSDGPGAFHEQYF.

This chain connects TRBV2 to TRBJ2-6, with D possibly TRBD1 on 5 matching bases. V was trimmed by 4 bases and J by 4 bases, leaving 11 bases between them. Germline lookup yields CDR1 SNHLY and CDR2 FYNNEI. The CDR3 length is 15 residues. CDR3 region: CASSGQGVGANVLTF. CDR3 nucleotides: TGTGCCAGCAGTGGGCAAGGGGTCGGGGCCAACGTCCTGACTTTC.

This chain uses TRBV5-6 with TRBJ2-7; D may be TRBD2 (5 bases). The CDR3 has 16 amino acids. Germline CDR1 and CDR2: SGHDT and YYEEEE. The V end lost 1 base, the J end lost 7 bases, and 21 bases lay between the germline ends. CDR3 sequence: CASSLFGAGTSGEQYF. CDR3 nucleotide sequence: TGTGCCAGCAGCTTGTTTGGCGCTGGAACGTCGGGAGAGCAGTACTTC.

V and J are TRBV3-1 (or the pseudogene TRBV3-2) and TRBJ2-6; no clear D. Looked up from germline, CDR1 is LGHDT and CDR2 is YNNKEL (reference sequence). Trimming removed 3 bases from V and 1 base from J, with 10 bases in between. The CDR3 contains 16 residues. The CDR3: CASSHTVKSGANVLTF. CDR3 sequence (DNA): TGTGCCAGCAGCCATACTGTGAAATCTGGGGCCAACGTCCTGACTTTC.

V and J are TRBV28 and TRBJ1-2; TRBD1 agrees at 8 bases. The ends lost 5 bases at V and 8 bases at J; junction bases unmatched: 13. In germline, CDR1 is MDHEN, CDR2 SYDVKM. The CDR3 has 15 residues. The CDR3 DNA is TGTGCCAGCAGTCCCGGGACAGGTACTCTCCTAGGCTACACCTTC. Its protein is CASSPGTGTLLGYTF.

The chain links TRBV5-1 to TRBJ2-1; D is uncertain. The CDR3 runs to 15 residues. CDR1 SGHRS and CDR2 YFSETQ come from the germline V gene. The V gene lost 1 base and the J gene lost 6 bases, with 14 bases spanning the gap. The CDR3 is CASSLRVDVVNEQFF. In DNA form, the CDR3 reads TGCGCCAGCAGCTTGCGGGTTGATGTGGTCAATGAGCAGTTCTTC.

This clone was recorded once. CDR3 amino acids: CASSQDRSGGTQYF. In nucleotides, the CDR3 is TGTGCCAGCAGCCAAGATAGGTCAGGGGGGACCCAGTACTTC. The chain has TRBV3-1 (or the pseudogene TRBV3-2) and TRBJ2-5; 7 bases align to TRBD1. The germline V gene has CDR1 LGHDT and CDR2 YNNKEL (reference sequence). V was clipped by 0 bases and J by 7 bases; unmatched bases: 5. The CDR3 has 14 amino acids.

The chain recombines TRBV27 with TRBJ1-4, with a weak D call TRBD1 (5 bases). With 0 bases removed from V and 0 bases from J, the gap between germline ends came to 23 bases. The CDR3 has 21 amino acids. CDR1 MNHEY and CDR2 SMNVEV come from the germline V gene (reference sequence). The CDR3 bases are TGTGCCAGCAGTTTATCTCCGGGTGTAGAGTTGGGGGGGACAACTAATGAAAAACTGTTTTTT. Amino acids: CASSLSPGVELGGTTNEKLFF.

This clone came up once. The rearrangement links TRBV5-1 to TRBJ1-4, with 7 bases that match TRBD1. CDR3 size: 15 residues. Germline-derived CDR1 and CDR2 are SGHRS and YFSETQ. Trimming cost V 1 base and J 7 bases; bases outside gene matches: 7. This chain's CDR3 is CASSLYFAGGEKLFF. The DNA for the CDR3 is TGCGCCAGCAGCTTGTATTTCGCAGGGGGTGAAAAACTGTTTTTT.

V gene TRBV7-9 combines with J gene TRBJ2-2; the D gene is possibly TRBD2 (6 bases). Deletions cut 5 bases from V and 4 bases from J, with 8 bases between. The CDR3 contains 13 residues. Germline CDR1 and CDR2: SEHNR and FQNEAQ (reference sequence). The CDR3 reads CASSRGLTGELFF. The CDR3 DNA sequence: TGTGCCAGCAGCCGGGGACTCACCGGGGAGCTGTTTTTT.

The chain recombines TRBV7-9 with TRBJ2-5; D not resolved. Germline V gene lookup returns CDR1 SEHNR and CDR2 FQNEAQ (reference sequence). V lost 4 bases to trimming and J lost 2 bases, with 8 bases between them. The CDR3 loop spans 13 amino acids. CDR3 DNA: TGTGCCAGCAGCTCAGTTGGTCAAGAGACCCAGTACTTC. Amino acid sequence: CASSSVGQETQYF.

The chain employs TRBV24-1 and TRBJ2-2, with 8 bases aligning to TRBD1. CDR1 and CDR2 (germline): KGHDR, SFDVKD. The CDR3 is made up of 16 amino acids. Germline trimming cut 4 bases from V and 6 bases from J; bases unmatched to any gene: 9. The CDR3 sequence: CATSDAGQGPAGELFF. The CDR3 nucleotides read TGTGCCACCAGTGACGCCGGACAGGGCCCGGCCGGGGAGCTGTTTTTT.

This chain joins TRBV4-2 and TRBJ2-1; D gene uncertain. V lost 0 bases and J lost 8, with 14 bases in between. Germline values: CDR1 LGHNA, CDR2 YNFKEQ. The CDR3 is 15 residues long. CDR3: CASSQETLLRDEQFF. The CDR3 coding sequence is TGTGCCAGCAGCCAAGAAACGCTCTTGCGCGATGAGCAGTTCTTC.

This clone was detected only once. The chain has TRBV30 and TRBJ1-1; 7 bases fit TRBD1. The length of the CDR3 is 13 residues. CDR1 is GTSNPN and CDR2 is SVGIG in the germline V gene (reference sequence). V shed 0 bases, J shed 4 bases, and the junction held 2 bases outside the gene matches. The chain's CDR3 is CAWSVQGPTEAFF. CDR3 DNA sequence: TGTGCCTGGAGTGTACAGGGGCCCACTGAAGCTTTCTTT.

Only one count was recorded for this clone. The chain carries TRBV5-1 and TRBJ2-1, with 9 bases fitting TRBD2. This CDR3 region has 18 residues. Germline trimming cut 0 bases from V and 0 bases from J; bases unmatched to any gene: 7. CDR1 SGHRS and CDR2 YFSETQ come from the germline V gene. This CDR3 reads CASSLEGSGSISYNEQFF. CDR3 nucleotide sequence: TGCGCCAGCAGCTTGGAGGGTAGCGGGAGTATCTCCTACAATGAGCAGTTCTTC.

The V and J genes are TRBV9 and TRBJ2-3, with TRBD2 matching over 9 bases. V shed 4 bases and J 3 bases; nucleotides not matched to a gene: 9. This CDR3 has 16 amino acids. The germline V gene has CDR1 SGDLS and CDR2 YYNGEE. The CDR3 sequence is CASSSRIAGETDTQYF. DNA for the CDR3: TGTGCCAGCAGCTCACGAATAGCGGGAGAGACAGATACGCAGTATTTT.

V gene TRBV19 combines with J gene TRBJ1-1; weak D call: TRBD1 (6 bases). Per germline, CDR1 LNHDA and CDR2 SQIVND (reference sequence). V lost 8 bases, J lost 1 base, and 11 bases lay in between. The CDR3 covers 13 residues. The chain's CDR3 is CASGQTRNTEAFF. The DNA of the CDR3 is TGTGCCAGTGGACAGACGCGGAACACTGAAGCTTTCTTT.

This rearrangement joins TRBV6-5 to TRBJ1-1, with a tentative D call TRBD1 (6 bases). V was pared by 7 bases and J by 1 base, with 13 bases between. This CDR3 has 14 amino acids. Germline-derived CDR1 and CDR2 are MNHEY and SVGAGI. The CDR3 sequence is CASTGQISNTEAFF. The CDR3 bases are TGTGCCAGCACCGGACAGATATCGAACACTGAAGCTTTCTTT.

V is TRBV24-1 and J is TRBJ2-7; D not certain. The CDR3 loop spans 13 amino acids. The V end lost 1 base, the J end lost 3 bases, and 6 bases lay between the germline ends. CDR1 is KGHDR, CDR2 SFDVKD, per germline. The CDR3, as DNA: TGTGCCACCAGTGATTTCAACGGCTACGAGCAGTACTTC. Protein product: CATSDFNGYEQYF.

This clone has a single count. The chain is built from TRBV30 and TRBJ1-3, with D possibly matching TRBD1 (5 bases). Trimming took 5 bases from V and 0 from J, leaving 14 bases between them. CDR3 length: 15 residues. CDR1 and CDR2 from the germline V gene are GTSNPN and SVGIG (reference sequence). CDR3 sequence: CAWRKDRVSGNTIYF. CDR3 sequence (DNA): TGTGCCTGGCGAAAAGACAGAGTCTCTGGAAACACCATATATTTT.

This chain connects TRBV10-3 to TRBJ1-3; D is ambiguous. Trimming stripped 10 bases from V and 0 bases from J, with 13 bases between. The CDR3 is 14 amino acids. Germline loops: CDR1 ENHRY, CDR2 SYGVKD. The CDR3 bases are TGTGCCACCGGGAAGGGCAGCTCTGGAAACACCATATATTTT. Translated, it gives CATGKGSSGNTIYF.

This rearrangement joins TRBV28 to TRBJ1-1; perhaps TRBD1 as D (6 bases). The ends were cut back, 2 bases at V and 10 bases at J, with 23 bases in the middle. This CDR3 spans 16 amino acids. Germline V gene data show CDR1 as MDHEN and CDR2 as SYDVKM. The chain's CDR3 is CASSLEGGGWKVVAFF. CDR3 nucleotide sequence: TGTGCCAGCAGTTTAGAGGGAGGGGGTTGGAAAGTAGTAGCTTTCTTT.

The chain carries TRBV18 and TRBJ1-3, with no clear D. This CDR3 is built from 16 residues. V lost 1 base to trimming and J lost 0 bases, with 10 bases between them. Germline values: CDR1 KGHSH, CDR2 LQKENI. CDR3 region: CASSPQRENSGNTIYF. The CDR3 region has the DNA TGTGCCAGCTCACCACAGAGGGAAAACTCTGGAAACACCATATATTTT.

The rearrangement joins TRBV19 to TRBJ1-4, with D perhaps TRBD1 (5 bases). Germline values: CDR1 LNHDA, CDR2 SQIVND (reference sequence). The CDR3 spans 12 residues. Trimming left V 6 bases short and J 6 bases short, with 8 bases between. The CDR3 region has the DNA TGTGCCAGTAGCGAGACAGATGAAAAACTGTTTTTT. As protein: CASSETDEKLFF.